This T cell receptor beta chain was retrieved from a study of technical replicates of blood from a handful of donors. V was pared by 6 bases and J by 1 base, with 15 bases between. Germline CDR1 is SGHVS and CDR2 is FQNEAQ. This CDR3 has 15 amino acids. Clones were sequenced by immunoSEQ multiplex PCR, and TCRdb holds only the in-frame ones, with some missing. The sample lists about 70,000 clones, about nine tenths occurring once. The V and J genes are TRBV7-8 and TRBJ2-5, with a possible D match to TRBD2 (6 bases). This TCR derives from a human donor in good health. Sequenced sample: T cells isolated from PBMCs. The CDR3 region has the DNA TGTGCCAGCAGTCAATACAGCGGGCCCCAAGAGACCCAGTACTTC. This gives the protein CASSQYSGPQETQYF.